Presented here are 21 T cell receptor beta chains from one specimen sequenced in a study of T cell responses to AZD1222 COVID-19 vaccine. Sequenced by immunoSEQ multiplex PCR; TCRdb stores in-frame clones only, minus some. The repertoire has about 190,000 clones, more than 75% of them found once; the top ten carry 0.95% to 1%. Source: peripheral blood, taken on day 0 of AZD1222 vaccination. Receptors originate from an adult in good health.

The chain couples TRBV10-2 to TRBJ2-3; 7 bases agree with TRBD2. The V gene end was trimmed by 10 bases and the J gene end by 4 bases; junction bases not matched to a gene: 17. CDR3 length equals 16 residues. Germline V gene sequence: CDR1 WSHSY, CDR2 SAAADI. The CDR3 DNA reads as TGCGCCACTATCGCCATTGGGAGGGCCTCCCCAGATACGCAGTATTTT. Its translation is CATIAIGRASPDTQYF.

This chain connects TRBV6-1 to TRBJ2-3; maybe TRBD1 (5 bases). The CDR3 runs to 19 residues. V was cut by 4 bases and J by 1 base, with 24 bases left in between. CDR1 and CDR2 from the germline V gene are MNHNS and SASEGT. The CDR3 here is CASSARVNGDHVRTDTQYF. DNA of the CDR3: TGTGCCAGCAGTGCCAGGGTCAATGGGGATCATGTCCGCACAGATACGCAGTATTTT.

This clone appeared once. V gene TRBV20-1 combines with J gene TRBJ1-1, with D hard to call. V was pared by 5 bases and J by 9 bases, with 13 bases between. There are 11 residues in the CDR3. The germline V gene encodes CDR1 DFQATT and CDR2 SNEGSKA (reference sequence). The CDR3 bases are TGCAGTGCTGCTGATGACCGAAAAGCTTTCTTT. Translated, it gives CSAADDRKAFF.

This rearrangement joins TRBV4-1 to TRBJ2-5; 13 bases match TRBD2. After removal of 0 bases from V and 5 bases from J, the junction contained 18 bases not matched to a gene. The CDR3 spans 21 residues. Germline loops: CDR1 MGHRA, CDR2 YSYEKL. The CDR3 coding sequence is TGCGCCAGCAGCCAAGAGACCGGGACTAGCGGGACCCCCCAGCCAAAGGAGACCCAGTACTTC. This gives the protein CASSQETGTSGTPQPKETQYF.

V usage is TRBV3-1 (or the pseudogene TRBV3-2) and J usage is TRBJ1-4; TRBD1 matches 7 bases. There are 15 residues in the CDR3. Trimming cost V 1 base and J 9 bases; bases outside gene matches: 8. Germline-derived CDR1 and CDR2 are LGHDT and YNNKEL (reference sequence). CDR3 sequence: CASSQGEQGNKKLFF. The CDR3 DNA reads as TGTGCCAGCAGCCAAGGAGAACAGGGGAACAAAAAACTGTTTTTT.

This chain links TRBV24-1 with TRBJ2-2; 14 bases align to TRBD2. J was trimmed by 4 bases and V by 4 bases; bases with no gene match: 4. Germline V gene data show CDR1 as KGHDR and CDR2 as SFDVKD. There are 17 residues in the CDR3. CDR3 residues: CATSEGTSGSVTGELFF. CDR3 nucleotide sequence: TGTGCCACCAGTGAGGGGACTAGCGGGAGTGTCACCGGGGAGCTGTTTTTT.

The rearrangement joins TRBV27 to TRBJ2-5, with 13 bases identical to TRBD2. The length of the CDR3 is 14 residues. The germline V gene has CDR1 MNHEY and CDR2 SMNVEV (reference sequence). Trimming cost V 3 bases and J 6 bases; bases outside gene matches: 1. CDR3 nucleotide sequence: TGTGCCAGCAGTTTGACTAGCGGGAGGAAGACCCAGTACTTC. The encoded protein is CASSLTSGRKTQYF.

The J gene is TRBJ1-4, the V gene TRBV15; D is possibly TRBD1 (5 bases). Trimming removed 2 bases from V and 6 bases from J, with 13 bases in between. Per the germline V gene, CDR1 is LNHNV and CDR2 is YYDKDF (reference sequence). The CDR3 runs to 15 residues. The CDR3 DNA is TGTGCCACCAGCAGAAACCGGGACGCTGATGAAAAACTGTTTTTT. Protein product: CATSRNRDADEKLFF.

This chain uses TRBV6-1 with TRBJ2-7, with TRBD2 matching 10 bases. The trim removed 2 bases at V and 6 bases at J, leaving 7 bases unmatched. The germline V gene has CDR1 MNHNS and CDR2 SASEGT. The CDR3 length is 15 residues. The CDR3 bases are TGTGCCAGCAGTGAATTTCCACGACTAGCGGGCGAGCAGTACTTC. The encoded protein is CASSEFPRLAGEQYF.

V gene TRBV5-1 combines with J gene TRBJ1-1, with D uncertain. Trimming took 6 bases from V and 3 from J, leaving 12 bases between them. CDR1 and CDR2 from the germline V gene are SGHRS and YFSETQ. This CDR3 region has 13 residues. The CDR3 loop is CASMRGPDTEAFF. Here the CDR3 DNA reads TGCGCCAGCATGCGGGGTCCAGACACTGAAGCTTTCTTT. The full variable domain, completed using reference TRBV5-1 and TRBJ1-1, is KAGVTQTPRYLIKTRGQQVTLSCSPISGHRSVSWYQQTPGQGLQFLFEYFSETQRNKGNFPGRFSGRQFSNSRSEMNVSTLELGDSALYLCASMRGPDTEAFFGQGTRLTVV.

This chain joins TRBV18 and TRBJ1-2, with 7 bases matching TRBD1. V gave up 1 base and J gave up 2 bases; unmatched junction bases: 4. CDR1 is KGHSH and CDR2 is LQKENI in the germline V gene. This CDR3 comprises 15 residues. The CDR3 protein is CASSPREGANYGYTF. The CDR3 DNA sequence: TGTGCCAGCTCACCACGGGAGGGGGCAAACTATGGCTACACCTTC.

The gene calls are TRBV20-1 and TRBJ1-2; 7 nucleotides agree with TRBD1. V lost 3 bases, J lost 0 bases, and 7 bases stayed unmatched. The CDR3 is 15 amino acids. Germline values: CDR1 DFQATT, CDR2 SNEGSKA (reference sequence). CDR3 residues: CSASFLRGTNYGYTF. As DNA, the CDR3 is TGCAGTGCTAGTTTCCTCAGGGGGACTAACTATGGCTACACCTTC.

The V and J genes are TRBV11-2 and TRBJ1-3; 9 nucleotides align to TRBD1. CDR1 and CDR2 (germline): SGHAT, FQNNGV. The CDR3 loop spans 17 amino acids. The V and J ends lost 3 bases and 2 bases, in that order; junction bases with no gene match: 8. CDR3 sequence: CASSFSRTGAPGNTIYF. The CDR3 nucleotides read TGTGCCAGCAGCTTTTCCCGGACAGGGGCACCTGGAAACACCATATATTTT.

V usage is TRBV28 and J usage is TRBJ2-3; perhaps D is TRBD1 or TRBD2 (5 bases each). Germline V lookup: CDR1 MDHEN, CDR2 SYDVKM. Trimming stripped 8 bases from V and 4 bases from J, with 22 bases between. CDR3 length: 16 residues. The CDR3 coding sequence is TGTGCCAGCGTTGGGGGTCGCCGAGGGTCGGCAGATACGCAGTATTTT. Translating gives CASVGGRRGSADTQYF. Full variable domain (remainder filled in from reference TRBV28 and TRBJ2-3): DVKVTQSSRYLVKRTGEKVFLECVQDMDHENMFWYRQDPGLGLRLIYFSYDVKMKEKGDIPEGYSVSREKKERFSLILESASTNQTSMYLCASVGGRRGSADTQYFGPGTRLTVL.

The chain uses TRBV5-5 and TRBJ2-3; the match to TRBD1 covers 7 bases. The CDR3 is 14 residues long. Trimming at V came to 0 bases and at J to 5 bases, leaving 3 bases not matched to a gene. Germline loops: CDR1 SGHKS, CDR2 YYEKEE (reference sequence). The CDR3: CASSLGQGGDTQYF. The CDR3 nucleotides read TGTGCCAGCAGCTTGGGACAGGGCGGAGATACGCAGTATTTT.

The V and J genes are TRBV7-9 and TRBJ2-3; possible D gene TRBD2, 6 bases. This CDR3 has 14 residues. Germline loops: CDR1 SEHNR, CDR2 FQNEAQ (reference sequence). V was trimmed by 3 bases and J by 5 bases, leaving 12 bases between them. CDR3 nucleotide sequence: TGTGCCAGCAGCTTTGGGGGGTCCCTAGATACGCAGTATTTT. This sequence encodes CASSFGGSLDTQYF.

The chain joins TRBV5-1 to TRBJ2-5; 12 nucleotides line up with TRBD2. The germline V gene encodes CDR1 SGHRS and CDR2 YFSETQ. CDR3 length: 15 residues. With V trimmed by 2 bases and J by 4 bases, 3 bases remained unmatched. CDR3 in amino acids: CASSLGTSGPETQYF. The CDR3 region has the DNA TGCGCCAGCAGCTTAGGGACTAGCGGGCCAGAGACCCAGTACTTC. The full variable domain, its missing parts supplied by reference TRBV5-1 and TRBJ2-5, is KAGVTQTPRYLIKTRGQQVTLSCSPISGHRSVSWYQQTPGQGLQFLFEYFSETQRNKGNFPGRFSGRQFSNSRSEMNVSTLELGDSALYLCASSLGTSGPETQYFGPGTRLLVL.

CDR3 sequence (DNA): TGTGCCAGCAGCGCCGGACTAGCGGGAGGGGCCTCCTACGAGCAGTACTTC. The encoded protein is CASSAGLAGGASYEQYF. The chain links TRBV9 to TRBJ2-7; TRBD2 agrees at 15 bases. J gave up 0 bases and V 3 bases, and 4 bases lay outside the gene matches. Germline-derived CDR1 and CDR2 are SGDLS and YYNGEE. This CDR3 has 17 amino acids. Full variable domain (rest looked up from reference TRBV9 and TRBJ2-7): DSGVTQTPKHLITATGQRVTLRCSPRSGDLSVYWYQQSLDQGLQFLIQYYNGEERAKGNILERFSAQQFPDLHSELNLSSLELGDSALYFCASSAGLAGGASYEQYFGPGTRLTVT.

The rearrangement uses TRBV9 and TRBJ2-7; 10 bases line up with TRBD1. Unmatched junction bases numbered 3, after V lost 3 bases and J lost 0 bases. Per the germline V gene, CDR1 is SGDLS and CDR2 is YYNGEE. This CDR3 is 15 amino acids long. CDR3 protein: CASSEGQGSSYEQYF. In DNA, the CDR3 is TGTGCCAGCAGCGAGGGACAGGGGAGCTCCTACGAGCAGTACTTC. The entire variable domain, with the rest obtained from reference TRBV9 and TRBJ2-7, is as follows: DSGVTQTPKHLITATGQRVTLRCSPRSGDLSVYWYQQSLDQGLQFLIQYYNGEERAKGNILERFSAQQFPDLHSELNLSSLELGDSALYFCASSEGQGSSYEQYFGPGTRLTVT.

The chain uses TRBV19 and TRBJ2-7; D is uncertain. Germline V lookup: CDR1 LNHDA, CDR2 SQIVND (reference sequence). Trimming took off 5 bases at V and 3 bases at J, with 14 bases between the two ends. The CDR3 covers 14 residues. The CDR3: CASSWAVGFYEQYF. The DNA of the CDR3 is TGTGCCAGTAGTTGGGCAGTAGGTTTCTACGAGCAGTACTTC. Supplemented by reference TRBV19 and TRBJ2-7, the full variable domain reads DGGITQSPKYLFRKEGQNVTLSCEQNLNHDAMYWYRQDPGQGLRLIYYSQIVNDFQKGDIAEGYSVSREKKESFPLTVTSAQKNPTAFYLCASSWAVGFYEQYFGPGTRLTVT.

The V and J genes are TRBV5-1 and TRBJ2-7; 7 bases are shared with TRBD1. J lost 3 bases, V lost 6 bases, and 6 bases had no gene match. There are 13 residues in the CDR3. The germline gives CDR1 SGHRS, CDR2 YFSETQ. DNA of the CDR3: TGCGCCAGCACGACAGGGAGAAACTACGAGCAGTACTTC. The encoded protein is CASTTGRNYEQYF.